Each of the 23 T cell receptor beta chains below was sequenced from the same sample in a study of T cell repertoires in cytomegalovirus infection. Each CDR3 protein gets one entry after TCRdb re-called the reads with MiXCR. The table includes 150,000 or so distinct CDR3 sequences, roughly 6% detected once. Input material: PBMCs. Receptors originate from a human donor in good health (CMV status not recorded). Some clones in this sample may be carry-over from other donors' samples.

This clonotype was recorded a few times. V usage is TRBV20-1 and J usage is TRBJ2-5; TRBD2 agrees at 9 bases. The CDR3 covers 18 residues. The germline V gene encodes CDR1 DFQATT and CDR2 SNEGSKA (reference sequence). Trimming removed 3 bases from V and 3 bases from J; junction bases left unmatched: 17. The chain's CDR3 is CSARRWYLAGGGEETQYF. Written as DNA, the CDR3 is TGCAGTGCTAGGAGGTGGTATTTGGCGGGGGGGGGAGAAGAGACCCAGTACTTC.

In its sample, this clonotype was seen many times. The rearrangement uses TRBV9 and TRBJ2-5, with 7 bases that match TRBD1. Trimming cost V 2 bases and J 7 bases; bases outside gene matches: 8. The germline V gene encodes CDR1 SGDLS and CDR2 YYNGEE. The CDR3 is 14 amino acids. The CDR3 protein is CASSVRDSGGTQYF. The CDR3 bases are TGTGCCAGCAGCGTGAGGGACAGTGGGGGGACCCAGTACTTC. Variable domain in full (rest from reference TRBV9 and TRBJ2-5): DSGVTQTPKHLITATGQRVTLRCSPRSGDLSVYWYQQSLDQGLQFLIQYYNGEERAKGNILERFSAQQFPDLHSELNLSSLELGDSALYFCASSVRDSGGTQYFGPGTRLLVL.

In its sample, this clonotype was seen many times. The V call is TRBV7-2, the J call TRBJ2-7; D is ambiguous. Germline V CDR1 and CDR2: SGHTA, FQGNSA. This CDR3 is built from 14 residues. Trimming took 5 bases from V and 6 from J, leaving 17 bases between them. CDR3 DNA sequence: TGTGCCAGCAGCCCCGCAGGCAGAATCGGCGAGCAGTACTTC. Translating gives CASSPAGRIGEQYF.

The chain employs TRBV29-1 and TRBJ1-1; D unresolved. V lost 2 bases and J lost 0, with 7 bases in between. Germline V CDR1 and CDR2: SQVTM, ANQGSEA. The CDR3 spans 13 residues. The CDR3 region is CSVERVVNTEAFF. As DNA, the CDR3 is TGCAGCGTTGAACGGGTCGTGAACACTGAAGCTTTCTTT.

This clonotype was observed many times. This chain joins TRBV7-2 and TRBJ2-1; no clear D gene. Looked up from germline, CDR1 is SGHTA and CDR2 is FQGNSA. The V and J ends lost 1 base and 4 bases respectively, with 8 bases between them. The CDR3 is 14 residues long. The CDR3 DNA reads TGTGCCAGCAGCTTAGAACATAGATACAATGAGCAGTTCTTC. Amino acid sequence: CASSLEHRYNEQFF.

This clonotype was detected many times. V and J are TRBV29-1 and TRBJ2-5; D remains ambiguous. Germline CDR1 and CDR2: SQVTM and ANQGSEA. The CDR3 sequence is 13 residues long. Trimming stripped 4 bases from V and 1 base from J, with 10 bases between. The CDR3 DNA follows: TGCAGCGTTGTACACAGTAGCCAAGAGACCCAGTACTTC. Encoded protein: CSVVHSSQETQYF.

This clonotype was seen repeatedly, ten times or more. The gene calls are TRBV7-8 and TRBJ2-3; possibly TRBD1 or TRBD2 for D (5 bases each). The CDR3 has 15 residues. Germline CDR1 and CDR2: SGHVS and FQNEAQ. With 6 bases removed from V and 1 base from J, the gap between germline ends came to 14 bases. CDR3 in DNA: TGTGCCAGCAGTATCGGCAGGGACGGCACAGATACGCAGTATTTT. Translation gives CASSIGRDGTDTQYF.

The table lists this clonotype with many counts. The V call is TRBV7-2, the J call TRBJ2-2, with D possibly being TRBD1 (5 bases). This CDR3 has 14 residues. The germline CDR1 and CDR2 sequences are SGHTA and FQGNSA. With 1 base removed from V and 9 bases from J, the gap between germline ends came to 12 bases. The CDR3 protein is CASSLVGVARELFF. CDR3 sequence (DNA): TGTGCCAGCAGCTTAGTAGGGGTAGCCCGGGAGCTGTTTTTT.

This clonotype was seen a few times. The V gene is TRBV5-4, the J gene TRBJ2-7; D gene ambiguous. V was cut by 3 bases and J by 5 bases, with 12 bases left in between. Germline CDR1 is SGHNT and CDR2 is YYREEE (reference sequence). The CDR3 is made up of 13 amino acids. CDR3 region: CASSSPGGDEQYF. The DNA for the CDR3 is TGTGCCAGCAGCTCACCGGGTGGGGACGAGCAGTACTTC.

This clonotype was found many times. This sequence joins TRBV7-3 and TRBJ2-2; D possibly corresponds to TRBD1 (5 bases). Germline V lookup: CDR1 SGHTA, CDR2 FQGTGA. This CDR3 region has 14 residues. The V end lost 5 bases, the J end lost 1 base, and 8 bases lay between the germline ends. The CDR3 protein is CASSATVNTGELFF. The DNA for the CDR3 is TGTGCCAGCAGCGCGACAGTGAACACCGGGGAGCTGTTTTTT.

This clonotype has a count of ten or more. The CDR3 DNA follows: TGTGCCAGCAGCTCCCAACCCCAGGGCTCGGGGGAAAAACTGTTTTTT. As protein: CASSSQPQGSGEKLFF. This chain joins TRBV7-2 and TRBJ1-4, with D possibly TRBD1 on 5 matching bases. This CDR3 contains 16 residues. The V gene lost 4 bases and the J gene lost 8 bases, with 20 bases spanning the gap. Germline values: CDR1 SGHTA, CDR2 FQGNSA. The whole variable domain, remainder taken from reference TRBV7-2 and TRBJ1-4, is GAGVSQSPSNKVTEKGKDVELRCDPISGHTALYWYRQSLGQGLEFLIYFQGNSAPDKSGLPSDRFSAERTGGSVSTLTIQRTQQEDSAVYLCASSSQPQGSGEKLFFGSGTQLSVL.

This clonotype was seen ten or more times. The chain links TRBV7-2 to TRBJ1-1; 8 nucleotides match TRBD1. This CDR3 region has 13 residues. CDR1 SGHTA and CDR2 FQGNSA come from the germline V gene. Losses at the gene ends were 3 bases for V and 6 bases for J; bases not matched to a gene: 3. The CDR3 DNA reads TGTGCCAGCAGCTTCCAGGGGGCGCCTGAAGCTTTCTTT. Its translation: CASSFQGAPEAFF.

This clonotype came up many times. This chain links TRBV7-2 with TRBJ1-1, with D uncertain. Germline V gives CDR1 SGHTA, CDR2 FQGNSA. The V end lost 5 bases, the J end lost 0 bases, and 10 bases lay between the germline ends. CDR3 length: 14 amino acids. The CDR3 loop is CASSPTNMNTEAFF. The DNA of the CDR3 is TGTGCCAGCAGCCCGACTAACATGAACACTGAAGCTTTCTTT. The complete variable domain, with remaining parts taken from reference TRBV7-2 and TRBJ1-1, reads GAGVSQSPSNKVTEKGKDVELRCDPISGHTALYWYRQSLGQGLEFLIYFQGNSAPDKSGLPSDRFSAERTGGSVSTLTIQRTQQEDSAVYLCASSPTNMNTEAFFGQGTRLTVV.

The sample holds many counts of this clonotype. CDR3 coding DNA: TGTGCCAGCAGCTTAAGTGTTAACGAGCCCCAGCATTTT. Encoded protein: CASSLSVNEPQHF. This chain connects TRBV11-2 to TRBJ1-5; D remains ambiguous. Trimming left V 2 bases short and J 8 bases short, with 10 bases between. CDR3 length: 13 residues. Germline CDR1 reads SGHAT; CDR2 reads FQNNGV.

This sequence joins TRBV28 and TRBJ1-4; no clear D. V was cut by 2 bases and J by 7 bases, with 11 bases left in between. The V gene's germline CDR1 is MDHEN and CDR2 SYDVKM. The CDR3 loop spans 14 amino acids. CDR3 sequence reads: CASSLLQGGEKLFF. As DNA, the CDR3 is TGTGCCAGCAGTTTACTCCAAGGTGGTGAAAAACTGTTTTTT. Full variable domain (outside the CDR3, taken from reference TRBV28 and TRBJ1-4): DVKVTQSSRYLVKRTGEKVFLECVQDMDHENMFWYRQDPGLGLRLIYFSYDVKMKEKGDIPEGYSVSREKKERFSLILESASTNQTSMYLCASSLLQGGEKLFFGSGTQLSVL.

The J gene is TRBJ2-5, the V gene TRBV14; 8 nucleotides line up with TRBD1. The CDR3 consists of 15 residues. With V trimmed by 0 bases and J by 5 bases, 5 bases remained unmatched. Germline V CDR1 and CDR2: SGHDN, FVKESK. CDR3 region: CASSQDRGRRETQYF. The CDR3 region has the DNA TGTGCCAGCAGCCAAGACAGGGGGCGCCGGGAGACCCAGTACTTC.

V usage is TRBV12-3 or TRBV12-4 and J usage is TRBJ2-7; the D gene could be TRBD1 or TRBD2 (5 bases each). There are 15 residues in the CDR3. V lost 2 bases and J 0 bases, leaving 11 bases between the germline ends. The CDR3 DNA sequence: TGTGCCAGCAGTTTACGAGAGGGGAGCTCCTACGAGCAGTACTTC. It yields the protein CASSLREGSSYEQYF.

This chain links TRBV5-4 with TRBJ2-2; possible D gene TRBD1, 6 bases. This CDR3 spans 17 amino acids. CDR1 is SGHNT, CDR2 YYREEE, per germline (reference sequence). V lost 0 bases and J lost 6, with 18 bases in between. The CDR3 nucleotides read TGTGCCAGCAGCTTGGGAAAGGGCGGCCACAGGGCCGGGGAGCTGTTTTTT. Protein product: CASSLGKGGHRAGELFF.

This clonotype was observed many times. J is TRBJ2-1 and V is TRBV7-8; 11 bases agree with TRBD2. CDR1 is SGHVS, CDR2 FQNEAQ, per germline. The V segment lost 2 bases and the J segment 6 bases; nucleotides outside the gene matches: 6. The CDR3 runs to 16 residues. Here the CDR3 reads CASSLRTLAGANEQFF. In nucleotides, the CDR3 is TGTGCCAGCAGCTTACGGACACTAGCGGGGGCCAATGAGCAGTTCTTC. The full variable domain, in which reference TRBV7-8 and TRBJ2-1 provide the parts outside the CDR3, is GAGVSQSPRYKVAKRGQDVALRCDPISGHVSLFWYQQALGQGPEFLTYFQNEAQLDKSGLPSDRFFAERPEGSVSTLKIQRTQQEDSAVYLCASSLRTLAGANEQFFGPGTRLTVL.

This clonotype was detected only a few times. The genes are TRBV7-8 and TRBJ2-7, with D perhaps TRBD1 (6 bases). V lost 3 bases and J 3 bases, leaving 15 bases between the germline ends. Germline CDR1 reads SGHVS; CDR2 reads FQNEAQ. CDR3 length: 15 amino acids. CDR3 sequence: CASSLSQGMIYEQYF. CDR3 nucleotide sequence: TGTGCCAGCAGCTTGTCACAGGGCATGATCTACGAGCAGTACTTC.

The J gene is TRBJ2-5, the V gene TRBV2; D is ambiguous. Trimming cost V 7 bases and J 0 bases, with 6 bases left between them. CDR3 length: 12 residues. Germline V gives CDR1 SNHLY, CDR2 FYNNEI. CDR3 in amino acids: CASNRDQETQYF. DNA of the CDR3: TGTGCCAGCAATCGGGACCAAGAGACCCAGTACTTC.

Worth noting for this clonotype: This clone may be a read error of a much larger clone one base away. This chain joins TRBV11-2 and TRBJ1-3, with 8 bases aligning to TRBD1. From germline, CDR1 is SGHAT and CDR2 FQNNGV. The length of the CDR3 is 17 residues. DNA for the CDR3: TGTGCCAGCAGCTTCCCCACCGACAGGGGAGGAGGAAGCACCATATATTTT. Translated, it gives CASSFPTDRGGGSTIYF.

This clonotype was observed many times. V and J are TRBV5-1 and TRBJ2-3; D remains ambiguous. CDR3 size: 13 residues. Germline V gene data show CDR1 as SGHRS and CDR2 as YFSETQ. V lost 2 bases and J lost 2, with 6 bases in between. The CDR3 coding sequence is TGCGCCAGCAGCTTTCAGTTCACAGATACGCAGTATTTT. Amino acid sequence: CASSFQFTDTQYF.